This entry describes one TCR beta chain. This sample is drawn from a study of OX40 agonist ivuxolimab in advanced cancers. Study-level background: The dose-escalation group included hepatocellular carcinoma, melanoma, renal cell carcinoma and head and neck cancer.

Trimming stripped 7 bases from V and 4 bases from J, with 19 bases between. CDR1 is SNHLY, CDR2 FYNNEI, per germline. The length of the CDR3 is 15 residues. Profiled with immunoSEQ multiplex PCR; TCRdb holds only in-frame clones, not every one. Counted here are roughly 100,000 clones, about nine tenths occurring once; the ten biggest clones make up approximately 0.49%. The input for sequencing was CD4+ or CD8+ T cells sorted from blood, taken in a trial of the OX40 agonist ivuxolimab. V is TRBV2 and J is TRBJ2-5, with a tentative D call TRBD2 (6 bases). This receptor was obtained from an adult with an advanced solid tumor such as melanoma, head and neck, liver or kidney cancer. The DNA of the CDR3 is TGTGCCAGCACCGAAGGGAGGTTTGGGCCAGAGACCCAGTACTTC. Its translation is CASTEGRFGPETQYF.